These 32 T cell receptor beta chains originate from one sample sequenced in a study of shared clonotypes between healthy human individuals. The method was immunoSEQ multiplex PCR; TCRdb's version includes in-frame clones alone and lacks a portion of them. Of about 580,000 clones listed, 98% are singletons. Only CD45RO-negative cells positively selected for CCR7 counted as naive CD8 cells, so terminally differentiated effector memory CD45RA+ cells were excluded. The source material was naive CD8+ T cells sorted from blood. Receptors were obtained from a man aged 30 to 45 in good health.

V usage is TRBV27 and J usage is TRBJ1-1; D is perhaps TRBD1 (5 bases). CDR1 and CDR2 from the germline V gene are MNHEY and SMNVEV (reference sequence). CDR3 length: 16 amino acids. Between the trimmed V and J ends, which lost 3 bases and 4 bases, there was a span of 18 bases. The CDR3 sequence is CASSFLAGRVGTEAFF. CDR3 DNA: TGTGCCAGCAGTTTCCTGGCAGGGAGAGTGGGCACTGAAGCTTTCTTT.

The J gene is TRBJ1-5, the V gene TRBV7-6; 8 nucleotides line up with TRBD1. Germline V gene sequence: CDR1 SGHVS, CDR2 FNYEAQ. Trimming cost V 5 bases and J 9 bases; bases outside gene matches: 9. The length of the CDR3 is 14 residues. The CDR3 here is CASSPDREGAPQHF. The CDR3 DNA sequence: TGTGCCAGCAGCCCGGACAGGGAAGGCGCGCCCCAGCATTTT.

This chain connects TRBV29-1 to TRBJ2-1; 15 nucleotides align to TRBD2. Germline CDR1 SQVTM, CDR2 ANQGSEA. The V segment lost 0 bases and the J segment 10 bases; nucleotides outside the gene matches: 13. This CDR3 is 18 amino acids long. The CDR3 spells CSVEDRRTSGRAEGEQFF. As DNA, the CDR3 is TGCAGCGTTGAAGATAGAAGGACTAGCGGGAGGGCCGAGGGAGAGCAGTTCTTC.

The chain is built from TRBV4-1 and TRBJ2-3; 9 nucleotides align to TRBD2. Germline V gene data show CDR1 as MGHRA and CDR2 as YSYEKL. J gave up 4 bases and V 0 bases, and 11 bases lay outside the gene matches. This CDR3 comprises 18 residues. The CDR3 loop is CASSQEGPSGILPDTQYF. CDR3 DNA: TGCGCCAGCAGCCAAGAAGGTCCTAGCGGGATACTCCCAGATACGCAGTATTTT.

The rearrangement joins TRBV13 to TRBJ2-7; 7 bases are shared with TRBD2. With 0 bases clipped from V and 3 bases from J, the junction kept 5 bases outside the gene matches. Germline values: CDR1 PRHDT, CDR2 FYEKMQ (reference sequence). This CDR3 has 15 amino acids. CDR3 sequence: CASSLGGTGGYEQYF. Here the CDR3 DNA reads TGTGCCAGCAGCTTAGGTGGGACGGGAGGCTACGAGCAGTACTTC. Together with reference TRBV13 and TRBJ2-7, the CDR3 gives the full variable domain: AAGVIQSPRHLIKEKRETATLKCYPIPRHDTVYWYQQGPGQDPQFLISFYEKMQSDKGSIPDRFSAQQFSDYHSELNMSSLELGDSALYFCASSLGGTGGYEQYFGPGTRLTVT.

The chain's CDR3 is CASSIRWEGSYEQYF. The CDR3 DNA reads TGTGCCAGTAGTATTAGGTGGGAGGGCTCCTACGAGCAGTACTTC. J is TRBJ2-7 and V is TRBV19; 7 nucleotides agree with TRBD2. Unmatched junction bases numbered 5, after V lost 3 bases and J lost 0 bases. CDR1 is LNHDA, CDR2 SQIVND, per germline (reference sequence). CDR3 length equals 15 residues.

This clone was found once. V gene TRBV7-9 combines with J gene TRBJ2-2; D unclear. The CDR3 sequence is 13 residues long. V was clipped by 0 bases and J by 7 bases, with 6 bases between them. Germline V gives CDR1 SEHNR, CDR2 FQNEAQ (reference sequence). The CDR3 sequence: CASSLANGGELFF. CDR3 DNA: TGTGCCAGCAGCTTAGCAAACGGCGGGGAGCTGTTTTTT.

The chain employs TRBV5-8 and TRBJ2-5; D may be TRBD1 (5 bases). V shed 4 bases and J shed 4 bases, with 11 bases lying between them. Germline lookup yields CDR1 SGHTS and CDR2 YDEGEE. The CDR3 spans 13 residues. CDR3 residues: CASSEDTLETQYF. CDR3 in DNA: TGTGCCAGCAGCGAGGACACCTTAGAGACCCAGTACTTC.

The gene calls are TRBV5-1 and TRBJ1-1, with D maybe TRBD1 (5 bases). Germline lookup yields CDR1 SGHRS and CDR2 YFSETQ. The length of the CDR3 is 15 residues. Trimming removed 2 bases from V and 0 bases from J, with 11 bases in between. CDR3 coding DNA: TGCGCCAGCAGCTTTTTCGGGGCCATGAACACTGAAGCTTTCTTT. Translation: CASSFFGAMNTEAFF.

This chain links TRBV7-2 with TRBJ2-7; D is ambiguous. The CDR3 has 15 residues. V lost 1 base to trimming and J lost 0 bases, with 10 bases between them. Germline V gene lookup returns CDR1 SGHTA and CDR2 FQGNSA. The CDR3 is CASSLDEVNSYEQYF. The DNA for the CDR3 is TGTGCCAGCAGCTTAGACGAGGTCAACTCCTACGAGCAGTACTTC.

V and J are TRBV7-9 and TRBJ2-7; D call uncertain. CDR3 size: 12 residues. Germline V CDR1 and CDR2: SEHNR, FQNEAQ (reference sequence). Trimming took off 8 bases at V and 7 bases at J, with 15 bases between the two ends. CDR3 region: CASAYLESEQYF. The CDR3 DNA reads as TGTGCCAGCGCATACTTGGAGTCTGAGCAGTACTTC.

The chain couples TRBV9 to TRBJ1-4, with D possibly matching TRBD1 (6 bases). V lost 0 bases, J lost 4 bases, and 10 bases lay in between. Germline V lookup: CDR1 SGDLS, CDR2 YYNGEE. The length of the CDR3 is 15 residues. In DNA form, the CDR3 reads TGTGCCAGCAGCGTAGCGGACAGCCTTAATGAAAAACTGTTTTTT. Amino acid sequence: CASSVADSLNEKLFF.

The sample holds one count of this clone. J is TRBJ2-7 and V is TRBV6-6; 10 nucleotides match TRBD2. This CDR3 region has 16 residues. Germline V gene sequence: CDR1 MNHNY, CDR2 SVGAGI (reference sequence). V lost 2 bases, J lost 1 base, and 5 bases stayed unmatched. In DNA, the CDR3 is TGTGCCAGCAGTTACCAAGCGGGAGGGGAATCCTACGAGCAGTACTTC. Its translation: CASSYQAGGESYEQYF.

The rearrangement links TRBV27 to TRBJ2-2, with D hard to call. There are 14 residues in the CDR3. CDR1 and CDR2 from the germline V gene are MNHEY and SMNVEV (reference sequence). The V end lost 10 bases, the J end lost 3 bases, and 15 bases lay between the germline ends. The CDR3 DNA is TGTGCCACCAGACCTAACCTATACACCGGGGAGCTGTTTTTT. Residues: CATRPNLYTGELFF.

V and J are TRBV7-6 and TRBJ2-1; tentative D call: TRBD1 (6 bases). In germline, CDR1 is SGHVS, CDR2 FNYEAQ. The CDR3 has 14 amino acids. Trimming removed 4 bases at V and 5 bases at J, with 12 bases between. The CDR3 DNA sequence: TGTGCCAGCAGCTCCAGACAGGCCCACAATGAGCAGTTCTTC. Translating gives CASSSRQAHNEQFF. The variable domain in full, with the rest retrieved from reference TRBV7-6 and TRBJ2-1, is GAGVSQSPRYKVTKRGQDVALRCDPISGHVSLYWYRQALGQGPEFLTYFNYEAQQDKSGLPNDRFSAERPEGSISTLTIQRTEQRDSAMYRCASSSRQAHNEQFFGPGTRLTVL.

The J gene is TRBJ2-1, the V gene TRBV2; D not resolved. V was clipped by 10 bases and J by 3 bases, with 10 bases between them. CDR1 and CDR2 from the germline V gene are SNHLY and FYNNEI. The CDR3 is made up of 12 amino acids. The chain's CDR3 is CAIRDIYNEQFF. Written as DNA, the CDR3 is TGTGCCATTAGGGATATCTACAATGAGCAGTTCTTC.

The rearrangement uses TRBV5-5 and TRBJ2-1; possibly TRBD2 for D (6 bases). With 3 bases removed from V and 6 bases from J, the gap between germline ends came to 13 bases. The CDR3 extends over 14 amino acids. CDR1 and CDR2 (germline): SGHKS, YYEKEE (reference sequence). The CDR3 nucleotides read TGTGCCAGCAGCTCCAGTTACGGGAGCAATGAGCAGTTCTTC. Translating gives CASSSSYGSNEQFF.

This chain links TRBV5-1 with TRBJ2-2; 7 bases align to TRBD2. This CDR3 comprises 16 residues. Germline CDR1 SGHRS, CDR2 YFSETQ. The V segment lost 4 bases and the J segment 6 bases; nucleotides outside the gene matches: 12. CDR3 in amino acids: CASSPRRGVDAGELFF. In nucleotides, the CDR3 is TGCGCCAGCAGCCCCCGCCGGGGGGTGGACGCCGGGGAGCTGTTTTTT. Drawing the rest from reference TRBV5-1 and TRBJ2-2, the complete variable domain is KAGVTQTPRYLIKTRGQQVTLSCSPISGHRSVSWYQQTPGQGLQFLFEYFSETQRNKGNFPGRFSGRQFSNSRSEMNVSTLELGDSALYLCASSPRRGVDAGELFFGEGSRLTVL.

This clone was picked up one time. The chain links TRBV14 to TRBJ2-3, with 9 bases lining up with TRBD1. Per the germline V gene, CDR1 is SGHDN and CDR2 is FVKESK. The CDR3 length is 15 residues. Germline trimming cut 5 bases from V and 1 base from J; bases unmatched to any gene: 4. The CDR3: CASSRRTGGTDTQYF. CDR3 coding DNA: TGTGCCAGCAGCAGACGGACAGGGGGCACAGATACGCAGTATTTT.

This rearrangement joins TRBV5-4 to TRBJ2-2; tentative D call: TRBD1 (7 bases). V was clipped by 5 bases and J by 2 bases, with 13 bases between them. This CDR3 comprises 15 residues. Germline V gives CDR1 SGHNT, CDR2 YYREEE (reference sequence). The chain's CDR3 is CASRRDSLNTGELFF. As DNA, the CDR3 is TGTGCCAGCAGGCGGGACAGCCTAAACACCGGGGAGCTGTTTTTT.

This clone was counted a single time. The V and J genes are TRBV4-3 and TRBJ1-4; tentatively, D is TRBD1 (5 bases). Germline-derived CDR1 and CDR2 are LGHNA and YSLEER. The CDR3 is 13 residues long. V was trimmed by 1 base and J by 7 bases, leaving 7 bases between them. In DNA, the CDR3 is TGCGCCAGCAGCCAAGTGGGGGGTGAAAAACTGTTTTTT. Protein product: CASSQVGGEKLFF.

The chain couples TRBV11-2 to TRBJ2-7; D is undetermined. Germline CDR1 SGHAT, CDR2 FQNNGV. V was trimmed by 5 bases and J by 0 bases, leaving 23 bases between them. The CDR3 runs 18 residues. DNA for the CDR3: TGTGCCAGCAGCCAGCCGTTGGTAGCCGAACGAAACTCCTACGAGCAGTACTTC. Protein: CASSQPLVAERNSYEQYF.

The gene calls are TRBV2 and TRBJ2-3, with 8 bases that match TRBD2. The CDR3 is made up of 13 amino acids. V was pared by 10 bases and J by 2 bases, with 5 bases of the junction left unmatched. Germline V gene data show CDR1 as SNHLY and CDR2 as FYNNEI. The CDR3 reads CAIREGTTDTQYF. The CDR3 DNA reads TGTGCCATCCGGGAGGGAACCACAGATACGCAGTATTTT. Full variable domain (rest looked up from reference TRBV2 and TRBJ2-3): EPEVTQTPSHQVTQMGQEVILRCVPISNHLYFYWYRQILGQKVEFLVSFYNNEISEKSEIFDDQFSVERPDGSNFTLKIRSTKLEDSAMYFCAIREGTTDTQYFGPGTRLTVL.

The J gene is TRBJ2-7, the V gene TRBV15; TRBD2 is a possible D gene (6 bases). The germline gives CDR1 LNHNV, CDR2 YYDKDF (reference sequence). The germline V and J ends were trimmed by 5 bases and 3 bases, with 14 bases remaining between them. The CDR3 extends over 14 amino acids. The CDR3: CATSERRDFYEQYF. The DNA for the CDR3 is TGTGCCACCAGCGAACGGAGGGATTTCTACGAGCAGTACTTC.

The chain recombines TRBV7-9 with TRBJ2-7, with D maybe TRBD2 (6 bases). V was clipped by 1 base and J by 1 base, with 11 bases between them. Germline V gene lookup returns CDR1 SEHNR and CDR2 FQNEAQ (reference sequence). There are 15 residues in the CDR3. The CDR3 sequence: CASSLGGTVSYEQYF. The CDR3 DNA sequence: TGTGCCAGCAGCTTAGGCGGGACTGTTTCCTACGAGCAGTACTTC.

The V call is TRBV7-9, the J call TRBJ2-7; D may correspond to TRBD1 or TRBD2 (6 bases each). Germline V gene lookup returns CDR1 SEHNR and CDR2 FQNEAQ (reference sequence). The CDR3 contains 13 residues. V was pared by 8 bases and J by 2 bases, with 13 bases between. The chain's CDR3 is CASQEGGAYEQYF. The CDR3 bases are TGTGCCAGCCAGGAGGGGGGAGCCTACGAGCAGTACTTC.

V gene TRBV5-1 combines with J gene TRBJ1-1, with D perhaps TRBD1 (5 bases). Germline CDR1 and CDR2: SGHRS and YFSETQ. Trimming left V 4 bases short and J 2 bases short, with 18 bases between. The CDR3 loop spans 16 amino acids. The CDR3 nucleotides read TGCGCCAGCAGCCATAGCCAGGGTCCATACAACACTGAAGCTTTCTTT. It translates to CASSHSQGPYNTEAFF.

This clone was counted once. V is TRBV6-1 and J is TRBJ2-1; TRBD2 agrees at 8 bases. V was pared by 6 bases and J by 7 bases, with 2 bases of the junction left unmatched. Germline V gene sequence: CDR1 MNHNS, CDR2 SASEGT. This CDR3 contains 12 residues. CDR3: CASRPSGNEQFF. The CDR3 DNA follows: TGTGCCAGCAGGCCTAGCGGGAATGAGCAGTTCTTC.

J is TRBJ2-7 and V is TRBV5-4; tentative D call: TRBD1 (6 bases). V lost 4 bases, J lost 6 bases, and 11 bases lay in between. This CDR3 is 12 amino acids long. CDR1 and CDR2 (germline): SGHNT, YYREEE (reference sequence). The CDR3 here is CASSPTGIEQYF. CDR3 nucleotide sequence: TGTGCCAGCAGCCCAACAGGGATCGAGCAGTACTTC.

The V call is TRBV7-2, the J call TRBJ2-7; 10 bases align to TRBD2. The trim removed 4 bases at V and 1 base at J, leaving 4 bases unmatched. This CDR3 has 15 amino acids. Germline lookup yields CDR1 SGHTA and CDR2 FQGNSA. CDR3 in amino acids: CASSSLAGLSYEQYF. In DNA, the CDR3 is TGTGCCAGCAGCTCACTAGCGGGACTTTCCTACGAGCAGTACTTC.

The CDR3 nucleotides are TGTGCCAGCATCCGAGTCTACGAGCAGTACTTC. Translating gives CASIRVYEQYF. The rearrangement joins TRBV27 to TRBJ2-7; D is ambiguous. Germline V CDR1 and CDR2: MNHEY, SMNVEV (reference sequence). The CDR3 runs to 11 residues. V was trimmed by 7 bases and J by 3 bases, leaving 7 bases between them.

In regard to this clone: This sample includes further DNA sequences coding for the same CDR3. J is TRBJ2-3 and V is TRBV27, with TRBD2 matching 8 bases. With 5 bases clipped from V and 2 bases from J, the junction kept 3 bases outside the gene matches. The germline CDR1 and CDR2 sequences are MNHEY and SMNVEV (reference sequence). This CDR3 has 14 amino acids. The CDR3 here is CASSPGGNTDTQYF. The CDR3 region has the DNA TGTGCCAGCAGTCCGGGAGGGAACACAGATACGCAGTATTTT.